This T cell receptor (beta chain) came from a study of neurological immune-mediated disorders. This clonotype showed up many times. Time point here: longitudinal time-point 3. CDR3 length: 14 residues. Germline loops: CDR1 DFQATT, CDR2 SNEGSKA (reference sequence). The germline V and J ends were trimmed by 3 bases and 8 bases, with 14 bases remaining between them. Using its own MiXCR run on the 5' RACE reads, TCRdb lists one record per CDR3 protein. Among roughly 100,000 distinct CDR3 sequences listed, roughly a tenth were seen once. The receptor's source is a female donor with HTLV-1-associated myelopathy (HAM/TSP). The source material was PBMCs. The J gene is TRBJ1-6, the V gene TRBV20-1; D is undetermined. CDR3 sequence: CSARVGPNDSPLHF. CDR3 coding DNA: TGCAGTGCTAGGGTTGGGCCCAACGATTCACCCCTCCACTTT.